This T cell receptor beta chain was recorded in a study of identical twins. Study-level findings and limits: Excess twin sharing in beta out-of-frame sequences was weaker. Among out-of-frame alpha sequences shared by twins, low generation probability occurred in excess.

The germline gives CDR1 MDHEN, CDR2 SYDVKM. Trimming cost V 7 bases and J 10 bases, with 17 bases left between them. This CDR3 has 13 residues. This clonotype was observed a few times. What it binds is unknown. TCRdb re-called the 5' RACE reads with MiXCR, one entry per CDR3 protein. Of a few hundred thousand distinct CDR3 sequences in the sample, roughly 9% were seen once. This TCR came from a woman in her forties or fifties in good health. The material sequenced was naive T cells sorted from blood. This sequence joins TRBV28 and TRBJ2-1; TRBD1 or TRBD2 may be the D gene (5 bases each). This chain's CDR3 is CASTPGTPREQFF. The CDR3 coding sequence is TGTGCCAGCACCCCCGGGACCCCACGGGAGCAGTTCTTC.